This T cell receptor (beta chain) was obtained from a study of CD8 T cells in Susac syndrome. The authors reverse transcribed about 0.5 to 1 ug RNA with random hexamers. Multiplex PCR with immunoSEQ amplified the TCR beta CDR3 across 54 Vbeta and 13 Jbeta. In TCRdb, the immunoSEQ multiplex PCR reads were re-called with MiXCR into one record per CDR3 protein. Among approximately 270,000 distinct CDR3 sequences listed, about 94% were seen once. Sequenced input: CD4+ T cells from PBMCs. This TCR came from a human donor with multiple sclerosis.

Written as DNA, the CDR3 is TGTGCCAGCAGCCGACGTCACGGGCAGGGGGCGATCACTGAAGCTTTCTTT. Translated: CASSRRHGQGAITEAFF. This chain connects TRBV6-1 to TRBJ1-1; 8 nucleotides line up with TRBD1. The CDR3 contains 17 residues. Germline CDR1 and CDR2: MNHNS and SASEGT. With 6 bases clipped from V and 4 bases from J, the junction kept 16 bases outside the gene matches.